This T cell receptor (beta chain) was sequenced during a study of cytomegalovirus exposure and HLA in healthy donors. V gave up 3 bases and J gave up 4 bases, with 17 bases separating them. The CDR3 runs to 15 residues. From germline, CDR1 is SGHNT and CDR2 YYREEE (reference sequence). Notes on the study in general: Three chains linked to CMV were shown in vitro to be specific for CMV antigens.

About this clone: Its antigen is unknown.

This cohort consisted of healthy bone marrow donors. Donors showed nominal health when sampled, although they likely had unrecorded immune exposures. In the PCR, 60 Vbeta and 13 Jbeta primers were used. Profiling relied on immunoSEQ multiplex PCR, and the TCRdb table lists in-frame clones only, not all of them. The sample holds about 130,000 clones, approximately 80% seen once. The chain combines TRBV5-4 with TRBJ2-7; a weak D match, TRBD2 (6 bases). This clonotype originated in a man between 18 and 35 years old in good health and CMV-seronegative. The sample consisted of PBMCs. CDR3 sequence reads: CASSYVGSSSYEQYF. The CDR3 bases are TGTGCCAGCAGCTATGTCGGGAGTTCCTCGTACGAGCAGTACTTC.